Listed below are T cell receptor beta chains from one sample, sequenced in a study of shared clonotypes between healthy human individuals. Clones were read by immunoSEQ multiplex PCR, and TCRdb kept only the in-frame ones, dropping some. The data contain about 2 million clones, around 96% of them singletons. The material sequenced was naive CD8+ T cells sorted from blood. The receptors derive from a man aged 18 to 30 in good health. Each CDR3 is given without its conserved first and last residue.

cdr3_length j_call v_call cdr3_aa
12 TRBJ2-5 TRBV4-3 ASSQDQGPETQY
16 TRBJ2-6 TRBV13 ASSLVSGERAGANVLT
12 TRBJ2-7 TRBV7-2 ASSHGQGPGEQY
12 TRBJ2-7 TRBV13 ASSFQGGYYEQY
11 TRBJ1-1 TRBV2 ASTRTANTEAF
15 TRBJ2-7 TRBV4-3 ASSQGRLAGAVWEQY
11 TRBJ2-7 TRBV7-2 ASSPPDGYEQY
14 TRBJ2-7 TRBV7-2 ASSYNAGTLTYEQY
13 TRBJ2-3 TRBV15 ATSRESNPGLPQY
11 TRBJ2-5 TRBV5-6 ASNLGSQETQY
15 TRBJ2-5 TRBV18 ASSPLERGVVQETQY
14 TRBJ1-4 TRBV7-9 ASSPPLLQAWEKLF
11 TRBJ2-1 TRBV27 ASSFAFNNEQF
13 TRBJ1-2 TRBV6-1 ASSDVSETNYGYT
13 TRBJ2-7 TRBV5-5 ASSLRGGQTYEQY
13 TRBJ2-7 TRBV15 ATSREDVAWDEQY
13 TRBJ1-2 TRBV6-5 ASSYVLSSDYGYT
12 TRBJ1-1 TRBV7-9 ASSNGTVNTEAF
14 TRBJ2-5 TRBV18 ASSPPWGPQRETQY
14 TRBJ2-1 TRBV9 ASSVVQAGGRGEQF
13 TRBJ2-7 TRBV4-2 ASSQRYPDYREQY
13 TRBJ2-3 TRBV9 ASSAPGVAGDTQY
14 TRBJ1-3 TRBV19 ASSIPSVDIGNTIY
13 TRBJ2-5 TRBV4-1 ASSQGSGQGETQY
13 TRBJ2-7 TRBV7-9 ASSLVVGTPYEQY
9 TRBJ1-1 TRBV13 ASRSGTEAF
14 TRBJ2-1 TRBV27 ASSSPALRINNEQF
13 TRBJ1-1 TRBV11-1 ASSEQGLMNTEAF
11 TRBJ2-7 TRBV5-6 ASSLAESYEQY